This TCR beta chain was found in a study of Graves' ophthalmopathy and Graves' hyperthyroidism. Across the whole study: Hyperthyroidism showing no ophthalmopathy within 18 months of follow-up was stable.

Beta-chain TCR CDR3 regions were amplified from RNA transcripts. HTBI primers were used in a first-round RT-PCR, which preceded a second-round multiplex PCR. TCRdb reprocessed the multiplex PCR reads with MiXCR, giving one entry per CDR3 protein. The sample contains over a million distinct CDR3 sequences, approximately 35% of which appear only once. Details on this clonotype: Its antigen is unidentified.

Findings of the study overall: A classifier, a 13-signature model, separated ophthalmopathy from stable hyperthyroidism with approximately 88% sensitivity and 81.08% specificity.

Germline-derived CDR1 and CDR2 are SQVTM and ANQGSEA. The CDR3 runs 12 residues. V lost 6 bases and J 4 bases, leaving 7 bases between the germline ends. Ages of hyperthyroidism patients ran from 18 to 65, and their diagnoses were new, under 2 months' duration. Additional autoimmune diseases, uncontrolled infections, pregnancy or lactation disqualified patients. This rearrangement joins TRBV29-1 to TRBJ2-6; D is ambiguous. The sequence was obtained from an adult man with Graves' hyperthyroidism. The sample was peripheral blood or thyroid tissue (not recorded which). This CDR3 reads CSVLPGANVLTF. CDR3 nucleotide sequence: TGCAGCGTGCTCCCGGGGGCCAACGTCCTGACTTTC.